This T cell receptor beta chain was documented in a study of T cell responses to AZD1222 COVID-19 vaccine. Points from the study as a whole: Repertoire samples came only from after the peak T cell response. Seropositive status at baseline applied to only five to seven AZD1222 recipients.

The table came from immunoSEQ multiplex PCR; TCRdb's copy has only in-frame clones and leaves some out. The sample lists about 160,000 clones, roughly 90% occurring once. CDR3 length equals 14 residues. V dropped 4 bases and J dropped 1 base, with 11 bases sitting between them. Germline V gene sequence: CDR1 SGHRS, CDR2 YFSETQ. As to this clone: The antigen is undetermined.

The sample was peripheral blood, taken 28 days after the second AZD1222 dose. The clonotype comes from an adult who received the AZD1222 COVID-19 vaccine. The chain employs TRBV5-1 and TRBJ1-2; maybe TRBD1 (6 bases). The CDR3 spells CASSTTGNNYGYTF. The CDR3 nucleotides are TGCGCCAGCAGCACGACAGGAAATAACTATGGCTACACCTTC.